The rows below give T cell receptor beta chains drawn from one sample of a study of Graves' ophthalmopathy and Graves' hyperthyroidism. One entry per CDR3 protein results from TCRdb running MiXCR on the multiplex PCR reads. The data show about 1.2 million distinct CDR3 sequences, about two fifths seen once. Sequences were obtained from peripheral blood or thyroid tissue (not recorded which). The receptors were sampled from an adult man with Graves' hyperthyroidism. CDR3s include the opening cysteine and the closing phenylalanine or tryptophan.

v_gene: TRBV10-3
CDR3aa: CAPQSRRSYNEQYF

v_gene: TRBV15
CDR3aa: CATSNDRARGSGANVLTF

v_gene: TRBV4-2
CDR3aa: CASSQDGPDGYTF

v_gene: TRBV10-2
CDR3aa: CASSVTLQGNYGYTF

v_gene: TRBV20-1
CDR3aa: CSALKGLAGGQETQYF

v_gene: TRBV10-3
CDR3aa: CAIRQLNTEAFF

v_gene: TRBV7-9
CDR3aa: CASSRQGALNQPQHF

v_gene: TRBV9
CDR3aa: CASSVGTYSYEQYF

v_gene: TRBV14
CDR3aa: CASSLQTSAYEQYF

v_gene: TRBV2
CDR3aa: CASSERGNLQETQYF

v_gene: TRBV10-3
CDR3aa: CAISESTSEGYTF

v_gene: TRBV2
CDR3aa: CASSDRTGYRGYTF

v_gene: TRBV4-3
CDR3aa: CASSQDAAEANEKLFF

v_gene: TRBV29-1
CDR3aa: CSLGPSGYTF

v_gene: TRBV5-1
CDR3aa: CASREGTDNYGYTF

v_gene: TRBV10-2
CDR3aa: CASKHRDSYGTGELFF

v_gene: TRBV10-3
CDR3aa: CAIREFSSEKLFF

v_gene: TRBV3-1
CDR3aa: CASSQEFVDEQYF

v_gene: TRBV20-1
CDR3aa: CSASRQWNEKLFF

v_gene: TRBV9
CDR3aa: CASSVGGGDGYTF

v_gene: TRBV4-3
CDR3aa: CASSQDWGSAEQYF

v_gene: TRBV10-3
CDR3aa: CAISEAGLETQYF

v_gene: TRBV2
CDR3aa: CASMHEKLFF

v_gene: TRBV7-9
CDR3aa: CASSLISGQGEETQYF

v_gene: TRBV6-6
CDR3aa: CASSYSRDRERNQPQHF

v_gene: TRBV20-1
CDR3aa: CSALQQNNYGYTF

v_gene: TRBV5-1
CDR3aa: CASSWISGTRSGSGYTF

v_gene: TRBV5-6
CDR3aa: CASSLWDPSEAFF

v_gene: TRBV5-1
CDR3aa: CASSSDSSEAFF

v_gene: TRBV19
CDR3aa: CASSIGVKDTEAFF

v_gene: TRBV15
CDR3aa: CATSSSPGGNSNQPQHF

v_gene: TRBV7-8
CDR3aa: CSSSPRGRSYEQYF

v_gene: TRBV19
CDR3aa: CASSMEENTEAFF

v_gene: TRBV5-1
CDR3aa: CASCLIPGSTEAFF

v_gene: TRBV27
CDR3aa: CASSLSPTSRYEQYF

v_gene: TRBV2
CDR3aa: CAGRDTGRNQPQHF

v_gene: TRBV4-3
CDR3aa: CASSQDRGYEETQYF

v_gene: TRBV11-1
CDR3aa: CAISESIRMGTQYF

v_gene: TRBV10-3
CDR3aa: CAISDSYSPLHF

v_gene: TRBV29-1
CDR3aa: CSVQETGTPAYEQYF

v_gene: TRBV20-1
CDR3aa: CSANRAVNYGYTF

v_gene: TRBV20-1
CDR3aa: CSAREGGWEQYF

v_gene: TRBV7-9
CDR3aa: CASSPPPSLEQYF

v_gene: TRBV5-1
CDR3aa: CASSQEATGIQETQYF

v_gene: TRBV7-9
CDR3aa: CASSLNGRGQPQHF

v_gene: TRBV7-2
CDR3aa: CASSLMTGMILRELFF

v_gene: TRBV10-3
CDR3aa: CAISEPTGQGAYETQYF

v_gene: TRBV15
CDR3aa: CASQATSYEQYF

v_gene: TRBV29-1
CDR3aa: CSVGTSGRANVGELFF

v_gene: TRBV12-3/TRBV12-4
CDR3aa: CASRLDRGASELFF

v_gene: TRBV20-1
CDR3aa: CSARGQVNTEAFF

v_gene: TRBV19
CDR3aa: CASSIRLATNTGELFF

v_gene: TRBV19
CDR3aa: CASSGPSGANTGELFF

v_gene: TRBV7-6
CDR3aa: CASTSGWEEQYF